A selection of T cell receptor beta chains follows, all from one sample in a study of blood T cell repertoires in COVID-19. TCRdb's copy holds only in-frame clones and misses some; the assay was immunoSEQ multiplex PCR. Of 20,000 or so clones listed, roughly 84% are singletons. The sample was peripheral blood. The receptors shown here come from a man in his forties with acute or convalescent COVID-19. The CDR3 runs from the conserved cysteine through the conserved F or W. D genes are given only for firm matches. A clone size is listed for some rows: how often the clone was seen (once, few, many), or a class if it is expanded.

cdr3_length	j_call	d_call	clone_size	v_call	cdr3_nt	cdr3_aa
13	TRBJ1-1	NA	NA	TRBV11-2	TGTGCCAGCAGCCTTGACAGAGACACTGAAGCTTTCTTT	CASSLDRDTEAFF
13	TRBJ1-2	TRBD1	NA	TRBV25-1	TGTGCCAGCAGTGAAGCGGGACAGGGTTGCTACACCTTC	CASSEAGQGCYTF
12	TRBJ2-1	TRBD1	NA	TRBV7-9	TGTGCCAGCAGCTCACAGGGGGATGAGCAGTTCTTC	CASSSQGDEQFF
14	TRBJ2-7	NA	NA	TRBV19	TGTGCCACTAAATGGACAGAGACCGCCTACGAGCAGTACTTC	CATKWTETAYEQYF
16	TRBJ2-2	NA	NA	TRBV4-2	TGTGCCAGCAGCCTTTCGGACACACGAGGAACCGGGGAGCTGTTTTTT	CASSLSDTRGTGELFF
13	TRBJ2-1	NA	NA	TRBV18	TGTGCCAGCTCACCTACTGCTGATTATGAGCAGTTCTTC	CASSPTADYEQFF
19	TRBJ2-1	TRBD2	NA	TRBV6-1	TGTGCCAGCAGTGAATCCGGGACTAGCGGGAGGATCTCCTACAATGAGCAGTTCTTC	CASSESGTSGRISYNEQFF
15	TRBJ2-7	NA	few	TRBV7-2	TGTGCCAGCAGCTTAACATCAGGGGTCTCCTACGAGCAGTACTTC	CASSLTSGVSYEQYF
14	TRBJ1-4	TRBD1	NA	TRBV10-3	TGTGCCATCAGCGGGGACAGGGGACATGAAAAACTGTTTTTT	CAISGDRGHEKLFF
16	TRBJ1-6	TRBD1	NA	TRBV7-9	TGTGCCAGCAGCATGGGACAGATGATTTCTAATTCACCCCTCCACTTT	CASSMGQMISNSPLHF
13	TRBJ2-7	TRBD1	once	TRBV29-1	TGCAGCGTCTGGGACAGCCTCTCCTACGAGCAGTACTTC	CSVWDSLSYEQYF
13	TRBJ2-3	NA	once	TRBV24-1	TGTGCCACCAGTGGGCTGAGCACAGATACGCAGTATTTT	CATSGLSTDTQYF
15	TRBJ1-1	TRBD1	NA	TRBV27	TGTGCCAGCAGTCGAGAGACAGGGATTCGGGCTGAAGCTTTCTTT	CASSRETGIRAEAFF
14	TRBJ1-4	NA	NA	TRBV19	TGTGCCAGTAGTCGGTCGAGCCTTAATGAAAAACTGTTTTTT	CASSRSSLNEKLFF
13	TRBJ1-1	TRBD1	once	TRBV5-1	TGCGCCAGCAGCAAGACAGGGAGCACTGAAGCTTTCTTT	CASSKTGSTEAFF
14	TRBJ1-2	NA	few	TRBV2	TGTGCCAGCAGTGTCGGACGTGGAGGGAATGGCTACACCTTC	CASSVGRGGNGYTF
15	TRBJ2-2	TRBD1	NA	TRBV9	TGTGCCAGCAGCGCGGGACAGCCGAACACCGGGGAGCTGTTTTTT	CASSAGQPNTGELFF
12	TRBJ2-7	NA	NA	TRBV3-1/TRBV3-2	TGTGCCAGCAGTGCTAGCGTCTACGAGCAGTACTTC	CASSASVYEQYF
15	TRBJ1-6	NA	NA	TRBV3-1/TRBV3-2	TGTGCCAGCAGCCAGACCGGGACTCCCGATTCACCCCTCCACTTT	CASSQTGTPDSPLHF
15	TRBJ2-5	TRBD2	once	TRBV6-5	TGTGCCAGCACTCCGGGGAGCGGGGGTAGAAAGACCCAGTACTTC	CASTPGSGGRKTQYF
15	TRBJ2-3	TRBD1	few	TRBV9	TGTGCCAGCAGCGTAGTGGGACAGGTCGGGGATACGCAGTATTTT	CASSVVGQVGDTQYF
15	TRBJ1-2	TRBD1	NA	TRBV30	TGTGCCTGGGGAAGGCGGAGCGGGACAGGGGTTGGCTACACCTTC	CAWGRRSGTGVGYTF
15	TRBJ1-6	NA	NA	TRBV28	TGTGCCAGCAGTTCACTCAGGGGAGCGGATTCACCCCTCCACTTT	CASSSLRGADSPLHF
14	TRBJ2-1	TRBD2	NA	TRBV9	TGTGCCAGCAGCGTAGAGGGACTAGCTCCTGAGCAGTTCTTC	CASSVEGLAPEQFF
18	TRBJ1-4	TRBD1	NA	TRBV3-1/TRBV3-2	TGTGCCAGCAGCCAGGCAAAGGACAGGGCAGGATATCGTGAAAAACTGTTTTTT	CASSQAKDRAGYREKLFF
14	TRBJ2-3	NA	NA	TRBV5-6	TGTGCCAGCAGCTTGACTAGGGGCACAGATACGCAGTATTTT	CASSLTRGTDTQYF
16	TRBJ1-1	NA	NA	TRBV12-5	TGTGCTAGTGGTTTGGGGCCGACAGGAGCAAACACTGAAGCTTTCTTT	CASGLGPTGANTEAFF
15	TRBJ1-5	TRBD1	NA	TRBV30	TGTGCCTGGAGGGGACAGGGAAATAGCAATCAGCCCCAGCATTTT	CAWRGQGNSNQPQHF
16	TRBJ2-7	TRBD2	NA	TRBV3-1/TRBV3-2	TGTGCCAGCAGCCAAGATATTAGCGGGGCTTCCTACGAGCAGTACTTC	CASSQDISGASYEQYF
14	TRBJ2-5	NA	NA	TRBV7-2	TGTGCCAGCAGCTCCTTAGACAGACAAGAGACCCAGTACTTC	CASSSLDRQETQYF
18	TRBJ2-1	TRBD2	NA	TRBV10-1	TGCGCCAGCAGTGAGCTACTAGCGGGGGGCCCCCTAGGGGATGAGCAGTTCTTC	CASSELLAGGPLGDEQFF
13	TRBJ2-1	TRBD2	NA	TRBV24-1	TGTGCCACCGGGACTAGCGGGTTTAATGAGCAGTTCTTC	CATGTSGFNEQFF
13	TRBJ1-1	NA	NA	TRBV9	TGTGCCAGCAGCGTACGGTTGAACACTGAAGCTTTCTTT	CASSVRLNTEAFF
17	TRBJ2-7	NA	NA	TRBV21-1	TGTGCCAGCAGTCCCATAACACGGGACAGAACTTCCTACGAGCAGTACTTC	CASSPITRDRTSYEQYF
14	TRBJ1-6	TRBD1	NA	TRBV6-2/TRBV6-3	TGTGCCAGCAGTTCCGGGACAGCAAATTCACCCCTCCACTTT	CASSSGTANSPLHF
15	TRBJ1-6	NA	NA	TRBV9	TGTGCCAGCAGCCCCCCAGGCTCCTATAATTCACCCCTCCACTTT	CASSPPGSYNSPLHF
14	TRBJ1-3	TRBD1	NA	TRBV30	TGTGCCTGGAGCACCGGGACAGGTGGAAACACCATATATTTT	CAWSTGTGGNTIYF
15	TRBJ2-3	NA	once	TRBV5-1	TGCGCCAGCAGGAGGAAAGGGGCGCCGACAGATACGCAGTATTTT	CASRRKGAPTDTQYF
16	TRBJ2-2	TRBD2	NA	TRBV18	TGTGCCAGCTCACCCGGACTAGCGGGTAACACCGGGGAGCTGTTTTTT	CASSPGLAGNTGELFF
14	TRBJ2-5	NA	NA	TRBV24-1	TGTGCCACCAGTGACCCTGGACTCCAAGAGACCCAGTACTTC	CATSDPGLQETQYF
17	TRBJ2-5	NA	once	TRBV7-2	TGTGCCAGCAGACCTGGGGGACACTCGACCAGGGAAGAGACCCAGTACTTC	CASRPGGHSTREETQYF
15	TRBJ1-2	TRBD1	NA	TRBV6-1	TGTGCCAGCAGTGAAAGACAGGGTGGTCCCTATGGCTACACCTTC	CASSERQGGPYGYTF
15	TRBJ1-2	NA	NA	TRBV11-2	TGTGCCAGCAGCTTAGAAGGGGTCGGAGGGACCGGCTACACCTTC	CASSLEGVGGTGYTF